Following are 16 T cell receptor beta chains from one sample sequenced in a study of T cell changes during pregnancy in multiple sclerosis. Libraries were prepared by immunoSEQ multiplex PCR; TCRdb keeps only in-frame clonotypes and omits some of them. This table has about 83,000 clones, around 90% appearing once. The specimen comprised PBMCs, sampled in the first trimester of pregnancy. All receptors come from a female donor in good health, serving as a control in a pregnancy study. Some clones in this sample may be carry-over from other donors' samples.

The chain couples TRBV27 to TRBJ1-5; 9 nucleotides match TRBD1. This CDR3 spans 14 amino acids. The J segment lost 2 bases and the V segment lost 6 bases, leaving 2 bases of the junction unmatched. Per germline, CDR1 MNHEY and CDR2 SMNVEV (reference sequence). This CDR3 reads CASRRDRGNQPQHF. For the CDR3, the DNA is TGTGCCAGCAGAAGGGACAGGGGCAATCAGCCCCAGCATTTT.

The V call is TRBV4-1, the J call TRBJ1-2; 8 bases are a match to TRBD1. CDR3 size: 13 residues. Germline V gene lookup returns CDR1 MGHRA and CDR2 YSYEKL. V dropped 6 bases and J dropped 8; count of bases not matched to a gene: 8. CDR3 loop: CASSKTGVDGYTF. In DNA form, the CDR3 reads TGCGCCAGCAGTAAGACAGGGGTCGACGGCTACACCTTC.

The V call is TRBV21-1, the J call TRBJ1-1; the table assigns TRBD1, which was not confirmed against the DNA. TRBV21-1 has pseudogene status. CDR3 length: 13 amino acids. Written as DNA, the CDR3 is TGTGCCAGCAGGGACAGGTTGCTAACTGAAGCTTTCTTT. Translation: CASRDRLLTEAFF.

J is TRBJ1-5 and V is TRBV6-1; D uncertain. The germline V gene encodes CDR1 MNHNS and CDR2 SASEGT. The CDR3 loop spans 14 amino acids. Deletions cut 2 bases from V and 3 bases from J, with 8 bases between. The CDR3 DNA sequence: TGTGCCAGCAGTGAAATGGGCGTCAATCAGCCCCAGCATTTT. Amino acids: CASSEMGVNQPQHF.

CDR3 sequence (DNA): TGTGCCAGCAGCTTGGACCTACAGGGGGCGATGAACACTGAAGCTTTCTTT. Translation gives CASSLDLQGAMNTEAFF. The chain carries TRBV5-6 and TRBJ1-1; TRBD1 matches at 9 bases. V dropped 0 bases and J dropped 0; count of bases not matched to a gene: 6. This CDR3 has 17 residues. The germline gives CDR1 SGHDT, CDR2 YYEEEE.

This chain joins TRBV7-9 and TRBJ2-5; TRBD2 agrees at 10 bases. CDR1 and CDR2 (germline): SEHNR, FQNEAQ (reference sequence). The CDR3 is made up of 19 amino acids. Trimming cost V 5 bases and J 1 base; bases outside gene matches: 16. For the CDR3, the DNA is TGTGCCAGCAGCGCCCCCTCCGTCCTGACTAGCGGGCCCCAAGAGACCCAGTACTTC. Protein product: CASSAPSVLTSGPQETQYF. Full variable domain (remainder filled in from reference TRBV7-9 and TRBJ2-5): DTGVSQNPRHKITKRGQNVTFRCDPISEHNRLYWYRQTLGQGPEFLTYFQNEAQLEKSRLLSDRFSAERPKGSFSTLEIQRTEQGDSAMYLCASSAPSVLTSGPQETQYFGPGTRLLVL.

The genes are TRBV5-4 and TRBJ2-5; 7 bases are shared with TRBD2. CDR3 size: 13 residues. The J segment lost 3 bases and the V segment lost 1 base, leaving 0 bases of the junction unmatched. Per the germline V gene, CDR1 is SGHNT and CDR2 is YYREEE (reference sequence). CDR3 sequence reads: CASSLTSEETQYF. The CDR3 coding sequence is TGTGCCAGCAGCTTGACTAGCGAAGAGACCCAGTACTTC. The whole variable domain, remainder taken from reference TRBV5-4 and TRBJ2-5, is ETGVTQSPTHLIKTRGQQVTLRCSSQSGHNTVSWYQQALGQGPQFIFQYYREEENGRGNFPPRFSGLQFPNYSSELNVNALELDDSALYLCASSLTSEETQYFGPGTRLLVL.

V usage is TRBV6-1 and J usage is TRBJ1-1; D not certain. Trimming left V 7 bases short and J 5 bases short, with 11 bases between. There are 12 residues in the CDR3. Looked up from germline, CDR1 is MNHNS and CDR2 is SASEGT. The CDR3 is CASIEGETEAFF. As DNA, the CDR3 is TGTGCCAGCATTGAGGGAGAGACTGAAGCTTTCTTT.

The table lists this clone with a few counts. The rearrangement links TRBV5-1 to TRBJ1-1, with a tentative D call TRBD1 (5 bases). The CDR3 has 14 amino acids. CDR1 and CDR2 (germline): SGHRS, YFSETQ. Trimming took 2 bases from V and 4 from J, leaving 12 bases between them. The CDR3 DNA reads TGCGCCAGCAGCTTAACCACGCAGGGCACTGAAGCTTTCTTT. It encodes CASSLTTQGTEAFF. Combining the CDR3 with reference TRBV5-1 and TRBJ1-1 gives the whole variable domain KAGVTQTPRYLIKTRGQQVTLSCSPISGHRSVSWYQQTPGQGLQFLFEYFSETQRNKGNFPGRFSGRQFSNSRSEMNVSTLELGDSALYLCASSLTTQGTEAFFGQGTRLTVV.

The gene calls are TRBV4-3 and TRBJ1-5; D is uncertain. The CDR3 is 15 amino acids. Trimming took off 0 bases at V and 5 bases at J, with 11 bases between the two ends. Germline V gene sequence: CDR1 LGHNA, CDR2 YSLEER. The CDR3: CASSQELAGYQPQHF. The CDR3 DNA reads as TGCGCCAGCAGCCAAGAGTTGGCGGGATATCAGCCCCAGCATTTT.

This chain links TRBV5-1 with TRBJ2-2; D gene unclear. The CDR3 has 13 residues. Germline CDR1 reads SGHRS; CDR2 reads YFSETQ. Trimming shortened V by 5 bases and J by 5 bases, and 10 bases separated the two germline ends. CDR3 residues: CASRSSNTGELFF. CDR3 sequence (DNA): TGCGCCAGCAGGAGTAGCAATACCGGGGAGCTGTTTTTT.

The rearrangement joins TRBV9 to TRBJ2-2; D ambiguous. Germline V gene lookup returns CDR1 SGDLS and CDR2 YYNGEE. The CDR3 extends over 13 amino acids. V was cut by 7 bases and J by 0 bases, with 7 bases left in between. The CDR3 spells CASGLPNTGELFF. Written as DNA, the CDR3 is TGTGCCAGCGGCCTTCCGAACACCGGGGAGCTGTTTTTT.

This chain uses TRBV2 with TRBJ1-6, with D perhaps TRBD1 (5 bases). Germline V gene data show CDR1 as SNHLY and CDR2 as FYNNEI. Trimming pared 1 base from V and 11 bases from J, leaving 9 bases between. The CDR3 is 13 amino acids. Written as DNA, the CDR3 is TGTGCCAGCAGTGAAGTAGGGGTTCCACCCCTCCACTTT. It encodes CASSEVGVPPLHF.

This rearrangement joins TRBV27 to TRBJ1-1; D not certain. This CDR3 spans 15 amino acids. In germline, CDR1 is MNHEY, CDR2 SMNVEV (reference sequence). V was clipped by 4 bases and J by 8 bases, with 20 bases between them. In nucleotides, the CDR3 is TGTGCCAGCAGTTCGAGGGCGTTCTTCTCAGTGGAAGCTTTCTTT. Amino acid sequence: CASSSRAFFSVEAFF.

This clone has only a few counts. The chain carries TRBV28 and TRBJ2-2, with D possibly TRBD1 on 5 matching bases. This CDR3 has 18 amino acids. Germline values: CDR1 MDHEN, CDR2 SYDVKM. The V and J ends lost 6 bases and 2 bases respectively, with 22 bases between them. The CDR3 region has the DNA TGTGCCAGCAGCCCGTCCCGTTGGGGCACGAATAACACCGGGGAGCTGTTTTTT. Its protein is CASSPSRWGTNNTGELFF.

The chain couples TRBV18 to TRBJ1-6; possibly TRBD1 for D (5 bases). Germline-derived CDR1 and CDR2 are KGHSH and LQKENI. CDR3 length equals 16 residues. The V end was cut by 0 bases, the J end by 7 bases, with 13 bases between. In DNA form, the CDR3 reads TGTGCCAGCTCACCACCGATGGCAGGGTTCAATTCACCCCTCCACTTT. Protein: CASSPPMAGFNSPLHF. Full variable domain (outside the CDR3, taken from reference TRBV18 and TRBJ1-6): NAGVMQNPRHLVRRRGQEARLRCSPMKGHSHVYWYRQLPEEGLKFMVYLQKENIIDESGMPKERFSAEFPKEGPSILRIQQVVRGDSAAYFCASSPPMAGFNSPLHFGNGTRLTVT.